There are a few counts of the clone carrying this TCR beta chain. The data stem from a study of blood T cell repertoires in COVID-19. Some clones are missing from TCRdb's copy, which holds only in-frame ones; the method was immunoSEQ multiplex PCR. In the table there are roughly 90,000 clones, approximately 83% of which are singletons. CDR3 length: 18 residues. Germline CDR1 and CDR2: SGHVS and FQNEAQ. V shed 5 bases, J shed 5 bases, and the junction held 15 bases outside the gene matches. The chain links TRBV7-8 to TRBJ2-1, with 10 bases that match TRBD2. The receptor was isolated from a woman between 65 and 79 years old with acute or convalescent COVID-19. The source material was peripheral blood. CDR3 loop: CASSPDTTSSGGHNEQFF. The CDR3 region has the DNA TGTGCCAGCAGCCCTGACACGACTTCTAGCGGGGGACACAATGAGCAGTTCTTC.